This record looks at one TCR beta chain sequence and its context. Its antigen is unknown. With V trimmed by 8 bases and J by 0 bases, 1 base remained unmatched. Looked up from germline, CDR1 is ENHRY and CDR2 is SYGVKD. CDR3 length: 13 residues. This specimen belongs to a study of cytotoxic CD8 clonotypes in ibrutinib-treated CLL. Across the study: By median around 74 months, 12 had progressed and roughly 15 stayed remitted; responses had been 2 complete and around 24 partial. Findings and caveats of the study: Public clonotypes, an uncommon group, contracted or remained stable on treatment. Pretreatment clonality was elevated relative to age-matched healthy donors and paralleled circulating CD8+ T-cell counts.

Sequencing was designed to attain a depth spanning 1 in 200,000 to 1 in 1 million T cells. Sequencing was performed with immunoSEQ multiplex PCR; in TCRdb, only in-frame clones are kept and a portion is missing. Of 30,000 to 40,000 clones in the sample, about 70% are singletons; the top ten hold roughly a quarter. The sequence came from a human donor with chronic lymphocytic leukemia. The rearrangement joins TRBV10-3 to TRBJ2-1, with TRBD1 matching 7 bases. This specimen consisted of PBMCs, obtained before ibrutinib treatment. The CDR3 DNA reads TGTGCCATCGCAGGGGGCTCCTACAATGAGCAGTTCTTC. Its protein product is CAIAGGSYNEQFF.